This TCR beta chain was documented in a study of glioma-infiltrating T cells after dendritic cell vaccination. The PCR used 60 V beta and 13 J beta primers. Sequenced by immunoSEQ multiplex PCR; TCRdb stores in-frame clones only, minus some. The sample lists 85,000 to 100,000 clones, less than 90% occurring once. The germline CDR1 and CDR2 sequences are LNHDA and SQIVND (reference sequence). This CDR3 has 15 residues. With 3 bases removed from V and 2 bases from J, the gap between germline ends came to 11 bases. Concerning this clone: Its antigen is currently unknown.

Sample time point: after dendritic cell vaccination, including at tumor progression/relapse. The study, taken as a whole, reports: Few patients contributed both blood and tumor specimens.

The material was blood, obtained after dendritic cell vaccination. This receptor was obtained from a human donor with glioblastoma. The chain joins TRBV19 to TRBJ2-1; D not certain. CDR3 nucleotides: TGTGCCAGTAGTATGGCACAATCAGCCTACAATGAGCAGTTCTTC. This sequence encodes CASSMAQSAYNEQFF. The full variable domain, its missing parts supplied by reference TRBV19 and TRBJ2-1, is DGGITQSPKYLFRKEGQNVTLSCEQNLNHDAMYWYRQDPGQGLRLIYYSQIVNDFQKGDIAEGYSVSREKKESFPLTVTSAQKNPTAFYLCASSMAQSAYNEQFFGPGTRLTVL.